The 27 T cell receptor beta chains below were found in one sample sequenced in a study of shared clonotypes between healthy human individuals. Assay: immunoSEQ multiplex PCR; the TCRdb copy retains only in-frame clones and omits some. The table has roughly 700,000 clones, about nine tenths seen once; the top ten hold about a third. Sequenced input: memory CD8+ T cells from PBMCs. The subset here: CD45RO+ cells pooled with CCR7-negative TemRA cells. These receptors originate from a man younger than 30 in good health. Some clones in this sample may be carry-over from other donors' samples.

CDR3 loop: CASSYRTSGSHEQYF. The CDR3 region has the DNA TGTGCCAGCAGTTACCGGACTAGCGGGAGTCACGAGCAGTACTTC. The chain combines TRBV6-5 with TRBJ2-7; the match to TRBD2 covers 13 bases. Unmatched junction bases numbered 3, after V lost 2 bases and J lost 5 bases. The CDR3 is 15 amino acids. Germline V gene lookup returns CDR1 MNHEY and CDR2 SVGAGI.

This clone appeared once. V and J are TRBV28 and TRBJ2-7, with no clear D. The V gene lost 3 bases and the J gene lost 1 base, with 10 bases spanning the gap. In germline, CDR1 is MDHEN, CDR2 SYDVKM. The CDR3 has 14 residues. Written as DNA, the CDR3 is TGTGCCAGCAGTTTCCCACACAATTCCTACGAGCAGTACTTC. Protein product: CASSFPHNSYEQYF.

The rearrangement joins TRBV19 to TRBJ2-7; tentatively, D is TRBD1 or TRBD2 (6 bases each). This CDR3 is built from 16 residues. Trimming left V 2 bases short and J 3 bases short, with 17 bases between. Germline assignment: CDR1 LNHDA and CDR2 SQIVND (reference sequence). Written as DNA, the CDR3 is TGTGCCAGTAGTATACGAGCATCGGGGGCGGGCTACGAGCAGTACTTC. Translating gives CASSIRASGAGYEQYF. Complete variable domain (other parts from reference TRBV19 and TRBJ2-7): DGGITQSPKYLFRKEGQNVTLSCEQNLNHDAMYWYRQDPGQGLRLIYYSQIVNDFQKGDIAEGYSVSREKKESFPLTVTSAQKNPTAFYLCASSIRASGAGYEQYFGPGTRLTVT.

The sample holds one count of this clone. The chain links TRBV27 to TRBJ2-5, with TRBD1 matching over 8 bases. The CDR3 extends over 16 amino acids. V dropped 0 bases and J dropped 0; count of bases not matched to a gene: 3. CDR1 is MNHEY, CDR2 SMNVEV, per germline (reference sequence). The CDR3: CASSLSTGVYQETQYF. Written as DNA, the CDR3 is TGTGCCAGCAGTTTATCGACAGGGGTCTACCAAGAGACCCAGTACTTC.

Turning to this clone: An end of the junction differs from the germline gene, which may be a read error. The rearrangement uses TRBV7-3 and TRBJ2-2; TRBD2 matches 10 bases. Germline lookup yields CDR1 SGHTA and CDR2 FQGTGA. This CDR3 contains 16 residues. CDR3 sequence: CASSITSGINTGELFF. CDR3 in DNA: TGTGCCAGCAGCATAACTAGCGGGATAAACACCGGGGAGCTGTTTTTT.

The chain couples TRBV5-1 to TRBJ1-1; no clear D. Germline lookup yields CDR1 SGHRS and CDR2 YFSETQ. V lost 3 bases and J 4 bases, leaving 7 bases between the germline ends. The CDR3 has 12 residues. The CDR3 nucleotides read TGCGCCAGCAGCTCAACGCGCACTGAAGCTTTCTTT. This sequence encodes CASSSTRTEAFF.

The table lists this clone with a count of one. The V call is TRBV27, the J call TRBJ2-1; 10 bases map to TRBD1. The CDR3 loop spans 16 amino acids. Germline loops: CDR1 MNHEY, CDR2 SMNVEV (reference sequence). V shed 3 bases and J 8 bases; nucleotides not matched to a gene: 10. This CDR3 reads CASSFSPGTGVHEQFF. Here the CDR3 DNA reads TGTGCCAGCAGTTTTTCCCCCGGGACAGGGGTACATGAGCAGTTCTTC.

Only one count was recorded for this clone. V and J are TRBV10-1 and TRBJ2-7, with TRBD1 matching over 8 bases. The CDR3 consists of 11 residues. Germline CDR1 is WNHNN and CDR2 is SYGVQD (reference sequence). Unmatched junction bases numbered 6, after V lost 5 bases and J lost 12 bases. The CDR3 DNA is TGCGCCAGCAGTCGAACCGGGACAGGGTACTTC. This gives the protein CASSRTGTGYF.

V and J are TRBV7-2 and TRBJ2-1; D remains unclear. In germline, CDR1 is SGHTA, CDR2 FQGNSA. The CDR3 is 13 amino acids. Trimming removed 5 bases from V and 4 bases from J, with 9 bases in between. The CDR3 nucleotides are TGTGCCAGCAGCCTCGTCCTTTACAATGAGCAGTTCTTC. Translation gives CASSLVLYNEQFF.

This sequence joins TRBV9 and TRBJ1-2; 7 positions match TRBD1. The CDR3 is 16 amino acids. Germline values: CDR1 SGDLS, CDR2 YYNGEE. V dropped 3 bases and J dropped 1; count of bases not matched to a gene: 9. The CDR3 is CASSGRDSFFNYGYTF. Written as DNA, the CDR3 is TGTGCCAGCAGCGGCCGGGACAGTTTCTTTAACTATGGCTACACCTTC.

CDR3 sequence reads: CASTEMGQGHEQYF. CDR3 DNA sequence: TGTGCCAGCACCGAGATGGGACAGGGACACGAGCAGTACTTC. This chain links TRBV28 with TRBJ2-7, with 9 bases identical to TRBD1. V dropped 7 bases and J dropped 5; count of bases not matched to a gene: 9. Germline V gene sequence: CDR1 MDHEN, CDR2 SYDVKM. This CDR3 comprises 14 residues.

CDR3 in amino acids: CASSVSGKNEQFF. The CDR3 DNA reads as TGTGCCAGCAGCGTTAGCGGGAAAAATGAGCAGTTCTTC. The chain uses TRBV9 and TRBJ2-1, with 8 bases matching TRBD2. The CDR3 is 13 amino acids. Germline CDR1 reads SGDLS; CDR2 reads YYNGEE. V dropped 2 bases and J dropped 7; count of bases not matched to a gene: 2.

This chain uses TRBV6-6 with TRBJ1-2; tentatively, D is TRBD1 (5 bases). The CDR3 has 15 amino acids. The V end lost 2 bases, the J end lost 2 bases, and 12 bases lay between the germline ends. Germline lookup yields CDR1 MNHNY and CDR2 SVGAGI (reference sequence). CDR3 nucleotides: TGTGCCAGCAGTTACCACCAGGGTCAGAACTATGGCTACACCTTC. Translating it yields CASSYHQGQNYGYTF.

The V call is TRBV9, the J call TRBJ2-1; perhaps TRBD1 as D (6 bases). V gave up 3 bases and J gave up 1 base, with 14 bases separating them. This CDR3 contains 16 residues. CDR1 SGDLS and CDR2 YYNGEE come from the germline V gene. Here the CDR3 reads CASSDWWGRSYNEQFF. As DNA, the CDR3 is TGTGCCAGCAGCGATTGGTGGGGGCGATCCTACAATGAGCAGTTCTTC.

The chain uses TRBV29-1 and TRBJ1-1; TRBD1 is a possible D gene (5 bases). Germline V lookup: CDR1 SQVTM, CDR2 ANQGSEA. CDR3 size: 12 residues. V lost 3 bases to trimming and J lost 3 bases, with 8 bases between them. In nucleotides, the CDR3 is TGCAGCGTTGACGGGGGAGACACTGAAGCTTTCTTT. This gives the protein CSVDGGDTEAFF.

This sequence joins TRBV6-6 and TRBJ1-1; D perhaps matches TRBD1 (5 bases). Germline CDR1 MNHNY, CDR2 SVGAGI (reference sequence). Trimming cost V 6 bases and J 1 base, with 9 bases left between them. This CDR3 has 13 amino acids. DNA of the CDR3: TGTGCCAGCAGCCCGGGGCCGAACACTGAAGCTTTCTTT. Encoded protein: CASSPGPNTEAFF.

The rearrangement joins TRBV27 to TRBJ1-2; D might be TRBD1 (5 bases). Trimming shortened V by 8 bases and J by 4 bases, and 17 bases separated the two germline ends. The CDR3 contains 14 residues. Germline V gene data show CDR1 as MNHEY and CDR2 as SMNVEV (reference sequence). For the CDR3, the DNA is TGTGCCAGCCACCCGGGGAAGGGGTCCTATGGCTACACCTTC. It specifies CASHPGKGSYGYTF.

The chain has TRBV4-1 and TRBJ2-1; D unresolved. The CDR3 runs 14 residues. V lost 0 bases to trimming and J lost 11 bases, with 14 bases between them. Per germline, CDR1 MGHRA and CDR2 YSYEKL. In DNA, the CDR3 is TGCGCCAGCAGCCAAGAAGGAATAGCACATAAGCAGTTCTTC. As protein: CASSQEGIAHKQFF.

The CDR3 DNA reads TGTGCCAGCAGTCCGGGGTGGGAGAACACTGAAGCTTTCTTT. The encoded protein is CASSPGWENTEAFF. This sequence joins TRBV5-6 and TRBJ1-1; D is ambiguous. CDR1 SGHDT and CDR2 YYEEEE come from the germline V gene. The CDR3 covers 14 residues. Trimming took 5 bases from V and 1 from J, leaving 12 bases between them. Full variable domain (outside the CDR3, taken from reference TRBV5-6 and TRBJ1-1): DAGVTQSPTHLIKTRGQQVTLRCSPKSGHDTVSWYQQALGQGPQFIFQYYEEEERQRGNFPDRFSGHQFPNYSSELNVNALLLGDSALYLCASSPGWENTEAFFGQGTRLTVV.

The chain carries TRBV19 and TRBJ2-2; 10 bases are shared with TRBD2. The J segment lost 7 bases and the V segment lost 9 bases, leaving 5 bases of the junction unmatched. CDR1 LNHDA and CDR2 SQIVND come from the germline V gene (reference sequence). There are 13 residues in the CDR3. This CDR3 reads CASLAGAHGELFF. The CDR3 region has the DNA TGTGCCAGCCTAGCGGGAGCTCACGGGGAGCTGTTTTTT.

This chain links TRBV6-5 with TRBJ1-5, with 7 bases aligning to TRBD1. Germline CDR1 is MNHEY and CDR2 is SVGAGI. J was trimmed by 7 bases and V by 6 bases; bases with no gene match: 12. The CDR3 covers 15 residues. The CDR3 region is CASRLIQQGRQPQHF. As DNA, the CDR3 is TGTGCCAGCAGATTAATCCAACAGGGGAGGCAGCCCCAGCATTTT.

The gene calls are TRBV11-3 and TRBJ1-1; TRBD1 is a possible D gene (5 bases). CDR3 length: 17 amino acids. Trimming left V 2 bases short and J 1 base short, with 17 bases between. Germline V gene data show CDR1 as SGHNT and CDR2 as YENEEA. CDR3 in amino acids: CASSLSLMGQENTEAFF. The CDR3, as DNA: TGTGCCAGCAGCTTAAGTTTAATGGGGCAGGAGAACACTGAAGCTTTCTTT.

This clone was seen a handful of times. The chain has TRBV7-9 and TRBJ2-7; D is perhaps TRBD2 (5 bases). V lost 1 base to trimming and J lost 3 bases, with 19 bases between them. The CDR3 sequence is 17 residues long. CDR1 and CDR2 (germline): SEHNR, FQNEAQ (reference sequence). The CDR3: CASSLGGNGPLVYEQYF. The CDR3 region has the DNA TGTGCCAGCAGCTTAGGAGGGAACGGTCCGCTGGTCTACGAGCAGTACTTC. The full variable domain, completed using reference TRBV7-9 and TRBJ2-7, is DTGVSQNPRHKITKRGQNVTFRCDPISEHNRLYWYRQTLGQGPEFLTYFQNEAQLEKSRLLSDRFSAERPKGSFSTLEIQRTEQGDSAMYLCASSLGGNGPLVYEQYFGPGTRLTVT.

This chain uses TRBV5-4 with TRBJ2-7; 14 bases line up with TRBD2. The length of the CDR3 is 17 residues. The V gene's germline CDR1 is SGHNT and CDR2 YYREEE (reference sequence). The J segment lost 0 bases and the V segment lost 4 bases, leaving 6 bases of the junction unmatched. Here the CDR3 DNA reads TGTGCCAGCAGCGGGGGACTAGCGGGAGCCGGCTCCTACGAGCAGTACTTC. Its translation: CASSGGLAGAGSYEQYF.

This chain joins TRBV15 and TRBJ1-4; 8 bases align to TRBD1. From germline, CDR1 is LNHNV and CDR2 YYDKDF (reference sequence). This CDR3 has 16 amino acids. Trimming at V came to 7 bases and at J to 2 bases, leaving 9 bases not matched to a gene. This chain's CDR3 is CATTPRRDRTNEKLFF. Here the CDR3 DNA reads TGTGCCACCACCCCTCGGAGGGACAGGACTAATGAAAAACTGTTTTTT.

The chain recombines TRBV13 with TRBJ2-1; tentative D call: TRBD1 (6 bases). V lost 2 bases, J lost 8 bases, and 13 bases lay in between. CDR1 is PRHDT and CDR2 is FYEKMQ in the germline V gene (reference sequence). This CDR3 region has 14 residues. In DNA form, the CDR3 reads TGTGCCAGCAGCTTATTACAGGGAGCCGATGAGCAGTTCTTC. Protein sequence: CASSLLQGADEQFF.

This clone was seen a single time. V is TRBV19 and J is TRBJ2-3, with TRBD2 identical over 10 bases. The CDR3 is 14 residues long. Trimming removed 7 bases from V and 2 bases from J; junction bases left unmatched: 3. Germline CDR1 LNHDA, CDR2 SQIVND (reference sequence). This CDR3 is CASNSGGPTDTQYF. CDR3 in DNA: TGTGCCAGTAATAGCGGGGGGCCCACAGATACGCAGTATTTT.